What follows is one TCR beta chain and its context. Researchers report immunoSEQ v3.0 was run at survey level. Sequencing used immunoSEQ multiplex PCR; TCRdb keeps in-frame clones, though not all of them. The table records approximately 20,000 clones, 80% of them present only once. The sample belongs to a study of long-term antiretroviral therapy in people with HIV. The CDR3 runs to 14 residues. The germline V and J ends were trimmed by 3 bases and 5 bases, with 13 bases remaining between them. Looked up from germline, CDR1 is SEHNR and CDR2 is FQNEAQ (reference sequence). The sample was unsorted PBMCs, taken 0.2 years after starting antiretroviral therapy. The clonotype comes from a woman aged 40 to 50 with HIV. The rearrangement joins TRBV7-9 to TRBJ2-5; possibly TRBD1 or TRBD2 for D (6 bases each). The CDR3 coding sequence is TGTGCCAGCAGCTTCGGAGGGGGTTGGGAGACCCAGTACTTC. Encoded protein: CASSFGGGWETQYF.